This is a list of T cell receptor beta chains from one sample in a study of cytomegalovirus exposure and HLA in healthy donors. Clones were sequenced by immunoSEQ multiplex PCR, and TCRdb holds only the in-frame ones, with some missing. The table shows about 200,000 clones, with about 74% occurring only once. The sequencing input was PBMCs. The receptors derive from a man aged 40-49 years in good health and CMV-seronegative. Both conserved end residues are part of each CDR3. D genes are given only for firm matches. Where a row states a size, it is once, few, many or the class of an expanded clone; other rows omit it.

length: 14
V: TRBV6-6
J: TRBJ1-4
size: few
D: .
CDR3: CASSPGQLDEKLFF
DNA: TGTGCCAGCAGCCCCGGACAGTTAGATGAAAAACTGTTTTTT

length: 13
V: TRBV7-3
J: TRBJ2-5
size: .
D: .
CDR3: CASSLSPQETQYF
DNA: TGTGCCAGCAGCTTATCTCCCCAAGAGACCCAGTACTTC

length: 14
V: TRBV4-1
J: TRBJ2-7
size: .
D: TRBD1
CDR3: CASSPQGGTYEQYF
DNA: TGCGCCAGCAGCCCACAAGGGGGCACCTACGAGCAGTACTTC

length: 14
V: TRBV12-1
J: TRBJ2-7
size: few
D: .
CDR3: CASSWGQGDYEQYF
DNA: TGTGCCAGCAGCTGGGGACAGGGGGATTACGAGCAGTACTTC

length: 16
V: TRBV6-5
J: TRBJ1-2
size: once
D: TRBD1
CDR3: CASSYSKLEGGFGYTF
DNA: TGTGCCAGCAGTTACTCGAAATTGGAAGGGGGCTTTGGCTACACCTTC

length: 15
V: TRBV7-9
J: TRBJ2-7
size: .
D: TRBD2
CDR3: CSSSLAGTSGYEQYF
DNA: TGTTCCAGCAGCTTGGCCGGGACTAGCGGCTACGAGCAGTACTTC

length: 13
V: TRBV19
J: TRBJ1-5
size: .
D: TRBD1
CDR3: CATAGTGGQPQHF
DNA: TGTGCCACCGCCGGGACAGGGGGTCAGCCCCAGCATTTT

length: 14
V: TRBV7-2
J: TRBJ2-7
size: once
D: .
CDR3: CASSLAHGQLGQYF
DNA: TGTGCCAGCAGCTTAGCCCATGGACAATTGGGGCAGTACTTC

length: 13
V: TRBV27
J: TRBJ2-1
size: .
D: TRBD2
CDR3: CASSPRGRRRQFF
DNA: TGTGCCAGCAGTCCACGCGGGAGGAGGAGGCAGTTCTTC

length: 15
V: TRBV7-9
J: TRBJ1-4
size: .
D: .
CDR3: CASIPPGAHNEKLFF
DNA: TGTGCCAGCATTCCACCAGGCGCCCATAATGAAAAACTGTTTTTT

length: 16
V: TRBV6-4
J: TRBJ2-3
size: .
D: TRBD2
CDR3: CASSDSSREGRDTQYF
DNA: TGTGCCAGCAGTGACTCGAGTCGGGAGGGCCGGGATACGCAGTATTTT

length: 15
V: TRBV6-6
J: TRBJ1-1
size: .
D: .
CDR3: CASSSKGVGSTEAFF
DNA: TGTGCCAGCAGTTCCAAAGGGGTGGGTAGCACTGAAGCTTTCTTT

length: 14
V: TRBV28
J: TRBJ1-4
size: .
D: TRBD1
CDR3: CASSLRQGAEKLFF
DNA: TGTGCCAGCAGTCTTAGACAGGGGGCGGAAAAACTGTTTTTT

length: 15
V: TRBV7-2
J: TRBJ2-1
size: .
D: TRBD2
CDR3: CASSRLAGVYNEQFF
DNA: TGTGCCAGCAGCCGACTAGCGGGGGTTTACAATGAGCAGTTCTTC

length: 15
V: TRBV7-2
J: TRBJ2-3
size: once
D: TRBD2
CDR3: CASSSRTSMTDTQYF
DNA: TGTGCCAGCAGCTCTAGGACTAGCATGACAGATACGCAGTATTTT

length: 13
V: TRBV9
J: TRBJ1-1
size: few
D: .
CDR3: CASRGGPNTEAFF
DNA: TGTGCCAGCAGGGGGGGACCCAACACTGAAGCTTTCTTT

length: 14
V: TRBV10-1
J: TRBJ2-7
size: .
D: TRBD2
CDR3: CASGGLAGSNEQYF
DNA: TGCGCCAGCGGGGGACTAGCGGGAAGTAACGAGCAGTACTTC

length: 13
V: TRBV19
J: TRBJ2-3
size: .
D: .
CDR3: CASSQTSTDTQYF
DNA: TGTGCCAGTAGCCAGACTAGCACAGATACGCAGTATTTT

length: 13
V: TRBV4-1
J: TRBJ1-4
size: .
D: .
CDR3: CAIPGTENEKLFF
DNA: TGCGCCATCCCCGGAACGGAGAATGAAAAACTGTTTTTT

length: 15
V: TRBV10-1
J: TRBJ1-4
size: .
D: .
CDR3: CANSESGHVNEKLFF
DNA: TGCGCCAACAGTGAGTCGGGACACGTTAATGAAAAACTGTTTTTT

length: 15
V: TRBV5-4
J: TRBJ2-2
size: .
D: TRBD2
CDR3: CASWAGGPHTEELFF
DNA: TGTGCCAGTTGGGCGGGGGGGCCACACACCGAGGAGCTGTTTTTT

length: 13
V: TRBV19
J: TRBJ2-6
size: .
D: TRBD1
CDR3: CASSIGAQGDLTF
DNA: TGTGCCAGTAGTATAGGGGCCCAGGGGGACCTGACTTTC

length: 15
V: TRBV7-6
J: TRBJ2-7
size: .
D: TRBD1
CDR3: CASSLPGTGSYEQYF
DNA: TGTGCCAGCAGCTTGCCCGGGACAGGGTCCTACGAGCAGTACTTC

length: 13
V: TRBV29-1
J: TRBJ1-1
size: .
D: .
CDR3: CSVAPGGSTEAFF
DNA: TGCAGCGTTGCCCCGGGGGGAAGCACTGAAGCTTTCTTT

length: 16
V: TRBV11-1
J: TRBJ2-4
size: .
D: TRBD2
CDR3: CASSRRSAGGEDIQYF
DNA: TGTGCCAGCAGCCGGCGGTCTGCGGGAGGGGAGGACATTCAGTACTTC

length: 16
V: TRBV7-2
J: TRBJ2-1
size: .
D: TRBD2
CDR3: CASSYHRTSAREEQFF
DNA: TGTGCCAGCAGCTACCACCGGACTAGCGCCAGAGAAGAGCAGTTCTTC

length: 16
V: TRBV12-5
J: TRBJ2-1
size: .
D: TRBD1
CDR3: CASGSMPDRANNEQFF
DNA: TGTGCTAGTGGTTCAATGCCGGACAGGGCCAACAATGAGCAGTTCTTC

length: 13
V: TRBV10-2
J: TRBJ1-5
size: .
D: .
CDR3: CASRVGEDQPQHF
DNA: TGCGCCAGCAGAGTAGGGGAAGATCAGCCCCAGCATTTT

length: 15
V: TRBV5-5
J: TRBJ2-5
size: .
D: .
CDR3: CASSLDSGGMETQYF
DNA: TGTGCCAGCAGCTTGGACTCAGGGGGGATGGAGACCCAGTACTTC

length: 17
V: TRBV4-1
J: TRBJ2-7
size: .
D: TRBD2
CDR3: CASSQDRGGLAAYEQYF
DNA: TGCGCCAGCAGCCAAGATCGGGGGGGACTAGCGGCTTACGAGCAGTACTTC

length: 13
V: TRBV15
J: TRBJ2-7
size: once
D: TRBD1
CDR3: CATSRVRGIEQYF
DNA: TGTGCCACCAGCAGAGTCAGGGGGATCGAGCAGTACTTC

length: 16
V: TRBV7-7
J: TRBJ2-7
size: .
D: TRBD2
CDR3: CASSPGLAGDSYEQYF
DNA: TGTGCCAGCAGCCCCGGACTAGCGGGGGACTCCTACGAGCAGTACTTC

length: 15
V: TRBV5-1
J: TRBJ1-4
size: .
D: .
CDR3: CASSLGPGANEKLFF
DNA: TGCGCCAGCAGCTTGGGGCCTGGAGCTAATGAAAAACTGTTTTTT

length: 13
V: TRBV5-1
J: TRBJ1-2
size: few
D: .
CDR3: CASTLTGNYGYTF
DNA: TGCGCCAGCACGTTAACAGGGAACTATGGCTACACCTTC

length: 18
V: TRBV9
J: TRBJ1-3
size: .
D: TRBD1
CDR3: CASSVSGTGPFSGNTIYF
DNA: TGTGCCAGCAGCGTCTCCGGGACAGGGCCCTTCTCTGGAAACACCATATATTTT

length: 14
V: TRBV6-5
J: TRBJ1-5
size: .
D: .
CDR3: CASSSLGGNQPQHF
DNA: TGTGCCAGCAGTTCCCTGGGAGGCAATCAGCCCCAGCATTTT

length: 15
V: TRBV27
J: TRBJ2-7
size: .
D: TRBD2
CDR3: CASSEGLSTKYEQYF
DNA: TGTGCCAGCAGTGAGGGACTATCGACCAAATACGAGCAGTACTTC

length: 15
V: TRBV5-4
J: TRBJ1-1
size: .
D: TRBD1
CDR3: CASSLARDRATEAFF
DNA: TGTGCCAGCAGCTTGGCCCGGGACAGGGCTACTGAAGCTTTCTTT

length: 15
V: TRBV4-3
J: TRBJ1-3
size: .
D: .
CDR3: CASSQDDQLGNTIYF
DNA: TGCGCCAGCAGCCAAGATGATCAGTTAGGAAACACCATATATTTT

length: 12
V: TRBV6-5
J: TRBJ1-1
size: once
D: TRBD1
CDR3: CASSPGQGRAFF
DNA: TGTGCCAGCAGTCCAGGACAGGGACGGGCTTTCTTT

length: 15
V: TRBV9
J: TRBJ1-4
size: .
D: TRBD1
CDR3: CASSPNTGGDEKLFF
DNA: TGTGCCAGCAGCCCCAACACAGGGGGGGATGAAAAACTGTTTTTT

length: 15
V: TRBV5-4
J: TRBJ2-2
size: .
D: .
CDR3: CASSLGGVNTGELFF
DNA: TGTGCCAGCAGCTTGGGCGGTGTCAACACCGGGGAGCTGTTTTTT

length: 13
V: TRBV27
J: TRBJ2-7
size: .
D: .
CDR3: CASRRGGTYEQYF
DNA: TGTGCCAGCAGGCGGGGCGGAACCTACGAGCAGTACTTC

length: 14
V: TRBV7-2
J: TRBJ2-1
size: .
D: TRBD1
CDR3: CASSQDRGRNEQFF
DNA: TGTGCCAGCAGCCAAGACAGGGGTCGGAATGAGCAGTTCTTC

length: 13
V: TRBV18
J: TRBJ2-5
size: .
D: .
CDR3: CASSLDSQETQYF
DNA: TGTGCCAGCTCACTGGACAGCCAAGAGACCCAGTACTTC

length: 14
V: TRBV7-2
J: TRBJ2-5
size: .
D: .
CDR3: CASSPTIQQETQYF
DNA: TGTGCCAGCAGCCCCACCATCCAGCAAGAGACCCAGTACTTC

length: 16
V: TRBV7-9
J: TRBJ2-7
size: .
D: TRBD2
CDR3: CSSSSLAGPYSYEQYF
DNA: TGTTCCAGCAGCTCCCTAGCGGGGCCTTACTCCTACGAGCAGTACTTC

length: 14
V: TRBV14
J: TRBJ1-1
size: .
D: .
CDR3: CASSQFEGTTEAFF
DNA: TGTGCCAGCAGCCAATTTGAGGGTACTACTGAAGCTTTCTTT

length: 14
V: TRBV18
J: TRBJ1-4
size: .
D: .
CDR3: CASSGNREGEKLFF
DNA: TGTGCCAGCTCAGGGAACAGGGAAGGCGAAAAACTGTTTTTT

length: 14
V: TRBV5-1
J: TRBJ2-3
size: .
D: .
CDR3: CASSSGLITDTQYF
DNA: TGCGCCAGCAGCTCAGGACTGATCACAGATACGCAGTATTTT